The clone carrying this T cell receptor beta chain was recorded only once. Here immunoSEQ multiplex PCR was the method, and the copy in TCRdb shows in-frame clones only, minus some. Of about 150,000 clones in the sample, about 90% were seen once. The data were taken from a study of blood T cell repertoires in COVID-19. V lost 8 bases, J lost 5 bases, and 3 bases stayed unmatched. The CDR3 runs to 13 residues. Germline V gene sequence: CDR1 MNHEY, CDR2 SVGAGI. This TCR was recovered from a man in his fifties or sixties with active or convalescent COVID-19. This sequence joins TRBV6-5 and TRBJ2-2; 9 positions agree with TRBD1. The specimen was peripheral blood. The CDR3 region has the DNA TGTGCCAGCCGGACAGGGGAAACCGGGGAGCTGTTTTTT. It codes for CASRTGETGELFF.